The sample holds a few counts of the clone carrying this T cell receptor beta chain. What it binds is not known. The protocol was immunoSEQ multiplex PCR, while the TCRdb copy is restricted to in-frame clones and leaves out a portion. Of 80,000 to 130,000 clones listed, about 93% are singletons. The sample is drawn from a study of siplizumab effects on memory and regulatory T cells. Study-wide findings and caveats: Most proliferating CD4+ or CD8+ clones, roughly 80-97%, had no naive or memory assignment. The mapping of alloreactive clones to unstimulated subsets covered only a minor fraction of them.

Source material: Tregs sorted from blood. This TCR derives from a human donor in good health.

CDR3 residues: CASSPGLAVEQFF. For the CDR3, the DNA is TGTGCCAGCTCACCGGGACTAGCTGTCGAGCAGTTCTTC. The chain couples TRBV18 to TRBJ2-1, with 9 bases fitting TRBD2. Germline assignment: CDR1 KGHSH and CDR2 LQKENI. The CDR3 runs to 13 residues. Trimming cost V 3 bases and J 10 bases; bases outside gene matches: 4.